This TCR beta chain was profiled in a study of T cell repertoires in cytomegalovirus infection. Study-wide background: CMV epitopes, recently identified HLA-C-restricted and well-studied HLA-B-restricted, were used.

MiXCR was run by TCRdb on the reads, yielding one entry per CDR3 protein. The sample has about 110,000 distinct CDR3 sequences, around 31% seen once. Details on this clonotype: Its antigen is unknown.

Germline V gene sequence: CDR1 SGHTA, CDR2 FQGTGA. This CDR3 comprises 16 residues. V gave up 2 bases and J gave up 2 bases, with 14 bases separating them. Sequenced here: CD8+ T cells from cultured PBMCs, sampled from culture after CMV antigen stimulation. This chain uses TRBV7-3 with TRBJ2-3; maybe TRBD2 (6 bases). The receptor comes from a human donor in good health (CMV status not recorded). Some clones in this sample may be carry-over from other donors' samples. This chain's CDR3 is CASSLVPGGPTDTQYF. In DNA, the CDR3 is TGTGCCAGCAGCTTAGTGCCCGGGGGACCCACAGATACGCAGTATTTT.